A single sample gave rise to the 32 T cell receptor beta chains below, sequenced in a study of T-cell memory formation after mild COVID-19. TCRdb re-called the 5' RACE reads with MiXCR, one entry per CDR3 protein. The sample records a few hundred thousand distinct CDR3 sequences, roughly 15% being singletons. Specimen: PBMCs or a T cell subset sorted from them (not recorded which). These receptors were taken from a man aged 18 to 30 who had mild COVID-19 (a few samples of this study predate the infection). Cell type and time point are not known.

The chain uses TRBV5-1 and TRBJ1-1, with 8 bases aligning to TRBD1. The CDR3 covers 14 residues. V lost 4 bases to trimming and J lost 4 bases; unmatched junction nucleotides: 6. Germline lookup yields CDR1 SGHRS and CDR2 YFSETQ. CDR3 protein: CASSQTGASTEAFF. In DNA, the CDR3 is TGCGCCAGCAGCCAGACAGGGGCCTCCACTGAAGCTTTCTTT. Using reference TRBV5-1 and TRBJ1-1 for the parts outside the CDR3, the full variable domain is KAGVTQTPRYLIKTRGQQVTLSCSPISGHRSVSWYQQTPGQGLQFLFEYFSETQRNKGNFPGRFSGRQFSNSRSEMNVSTLELGDSALYLCASSQTGASTEAFFGQGTRLTVV.

Ten or more counts support this clonotype. V usage is TRBV29-1 and J usage is TRBJ2-6; D remains ambiguous. The CDR3 has 14 amino acids. Germline values: CDR1 SQVTM, CDR2 ANQGSEA. Trimming pared 0 bases from V and 0 bases from J, leaving 3 bases between. CDR3 sequence reads: CSVEDISGANVLTF. CDR3 in DNA: TGCAGCGTTGAAGACATCTCTGGGGCCAACGTCCTGACTTTC.

This clonotype was seen repeatedly, ten times or more. This chain joins TRBV7-2 and TRBJ2-5; 8 positions match TRBD1. CDR3 length: 16 amino acids. J was trimmed by 4 bases and V by 5 bases; bases with no gene match: 12. CDR1 is SGHTA and CDR2 is FQGNSA in the germline V gene. CDR3 bases: TGTGCCAGCAGCGCCCAAACGCAGGGGGCAGGAGAGACCCAGTACTTC. The encoded protein is CASSAQTQGAGETQYF. Filled out from reference TRBV7-2 and TRBJ2-5, the complete variable domain reads GAGVSQSPSNKVTEKGKDVELRCDPISGHTALYWYRQSLGQGLEFLIYFQGNSAPDKSGLPSDRFSAERTGGSVSTLTIQRTQQEDSAVYLCASSAQTQGAGETQYFGPGTRLLVL.

This clonotype was recorded at least ten times. The chain employs TRBV10-3 and TRBJ2-5, with D perhaps given as TRBD1 or TRBD2 (5 bases each). The germline gives CDR1 ENHRY, CDR2 SYGVKD. V was clipped by 4 bases and J by 5 bases, with 14 bases between them. CDR3 length equals 14 residues. This CDR3 reads CAISAQDRGETQYF. DNA of the CDR3: TGTGCCATCAGTGCCCAAGACAGAGGGGAGACCCAGTACTTC.

This clonotype was observed a handful of times. This sequence joins TRBV5-4 and TRBJ1-1, with 8 bases matching TRBD1. Germline CDR1 SGHNT, CDR2 YYREEE (reference sequence). This CDR3 spans 13 amino acids. J gave up 8 bases and V 5 bases, and 8 bases lay outside the gene matches. The CDR3: CASSIGGQGEAFF. The CDR3 DNA reads TGTGCCAGCAGTATTGGTGGACAGGGCGAAGCTTTCTTT. The full variable domain, rest sourced from reference TRBV5-4 and TRBJ1-1, is ETGVTQSPTHLIKTRGQQVTLRCSSQSGHNTVSWYQQALGQGPQFIFQYYREEENGRGNFPPRFSGLQFPNYSSELNVNALELDDSALYLCASSIGGQGEAFFGQGTRLTVV.

The chain uses TRBV6-2 or TRBV6-3 and TRBJ2-7; the D is unclear. CDR3 length equals 15 residues. V lost 3 bases to trimming and J lost 0 bases, with 12 bases between them. Germline CDR1 reads MNHEY; CDR2 reads SVGEGT. CDR3: CASSYAVRSSYEQYV. As DNA, the CDR3 is TGTGCCAGCAGTTATGCGGTTAGGAGCTCCTACGAGCAGTACGTC.

This clonotype was recorded a few times. This sequence joins TRBV24-1 and TRBJ2-3; 7 bases are a match to TRBD1. V trimming: 7 bases; J trimming: 2 bases; junction bases outside the gene matches: 5. The CDR3 runs to 14 residues. Germline loops: CDR1 KGHDR, CDR2 SFDVKD. This chain's CDR3 is CATRATGDTDTQYF. The CDR3 DNA sequence: TGTGCCACCAGGGCAACAGGGGACACAGATACGCAGTATTTT.

A few counts support this clonotype. V is TRBV12-3 or TRBV12-4 and J is TRBJ2-3, with D perhaps TRBD2 (6 bases). CDR3 length: 13 residues. Trimming took 3 bases from V and 6 from J, leaving 10 bases between them. The CDR3 DNA reads TGTGCCAGCAGTTTGTACGGAGGGGATACGCAGTATTTT. It encodes CASSLYGGDTQYF.

CDR3 protein: CASSDRQGWAEAFF. CDR3 sequence (DNA): TGTGCCAGCAGCGACCGACAGGGATGGGCTGAAGCTTTCTTT. The V call is TRBV6-2 or TRBV6-3, the J call TRBJ1-1; the match to TRBD1 covers 7 bases. Germline V gene sequence: CDR1 MNHEY, CDR2 SVGEGT. The CDR3 runs 14 residues. V lost 6 bases, J lost 6 bases, and 10 bases stayed unmatched.

The rearrangement joins TRBV6-4 to TRBJ2-3, with D perhaps TRBD1 (6 bases). Germline V gene sequence: CDR1 MRHNA, CDR2 SNTAGT. This CDR3 is 15 amino acids long. V was pared by 3 bases and J by 0 bases, with 10 bases between. CDR3 in amino acids: CASSEQGASTDTQYF. The CDR3 DNA follows: TGTGCCAGCAGTGAACAGGGAGCTAGCACAGATACGCAGTATTTT.

This clonotype has just a few counts. The chain joins TRBV6-2 or TRBV6-3 to TRBJ2-1, with unresolved D. This CDR3 has 12 amino acids. The V end was cut by 4 bases, the J end by 7 bases, with 8 bases between. CDR1 is MNHEY, CDR2 SVGEGT, per germline. CDR3 DNA sequence: TGTGCCAGCAGTTTTAGGTTTAATGAGCAGTTCTTC. This codes for CASSFRFNEQFF.

V gene TRBV21-1 combines with J gene TRBJ1-1; TRBD1 was called by the table and not checked on the DNA. TRBV21-1 is flagged as a pseudogene. CDR3 length equals 15 residues. In DNA, the CDR3 is TGTGCCACCCTACTTGAGGACATCGAGAACACTGAAGCTTTCTTT. Amino acid sequence: CATLLEDIENTEAFF.

V gene TRBV6-5 combines with J gene TRBJ2-1, with D possibly being TRBD2 (6 bases). V gave up 6 bases and J gave up 8 bases, with 17 bases separating them. The CDR3 has 14 residues. In germline, CDR1 is MNHEY, CDR2 SVGAGI. DNA for the CDR3: TGTGCCAGCAGCCTCCGGGAGCTAGAAGATGAGCAGTTCTTC. Translated: CASSLRELEDEQFF.

This clonotype was detected ten times or more. The genes are TRBV7-3 and TRBJ2-2; 8 bases fit TRBD1. This CDR3 has 21 amino acids. Germline V gene sequence: CDR1 SGHTA, CDR2 FQGTGA. With V trimmed by 2 bases and J by 4 bases, 21 bases remained unmatched. In nucleotides, the CDR3 is TGTGCCAGCAGCTTATACCCCCAGGGGACAGGTATTAGAGGTGGCACCGGGGAGCTGTTTTTT. Its translation is CASSLYPQGTGIRGGTGELFF.

This clonotype was recorded many times. The gene calls are TRBV6-4 and TRBJ2-3; 9 bases are a match to TRBD2. The CDR3 totals 15 residues. J lost 4 bases, V lost 3 bases, and 5 bases had no gene match. Germline V lookup: CDR1 MRHNA, CDR2 SNTAGT. The CDR3 DNA sequence: TGTGCCAGCAGTGAAGGCGGGGGGGCCGCAGATACGCAGTATTTT. This gives the protein CASSEGGGAADTQYF.

V usage is TRBV4-3 and J usage is TRBJ2-2; D remains unclear. CDR1 is LGHNA and CDR2 is YSLEER in the germline V gene. This CDR3 has 17 amino acids. V dropped 0 bases and J dropped 5 bases, with 16 bases sitting between them. The CDR3: CASSQELVVGVTGELFF. Written as DNA, the CDR3 is TGCGCCAGCAGCCAAGAACTTGTGGTAGGAGTTACCGGGGAGCTGTTTTTT.

The J gene is TRBJ2-1, the V gene TRBV6-5, with D possibly called TRBD1 or TRBD2 (5 bases each). CDR3 length: 17 residues. The V end lost 2 bases, the J end lost 3 bases, and 17 bases lay between the germline ends. From germline, CDR1 is MNHEY and CDR2 SVGAGI. The CDR3 here is CASSYGDHGGLYNEQFF. Written as DNA, the CDR3 is TGTGCCAGCAGTTACGGGGACCACGGAGGTCTCTACAATGAGCAGTTCTTC.

V gene TRBV6-5 combines with J gene TRBJ1-2; D perhaps matches TRBD1 (5 bases). V shed 8 bases and J shed 4 bases, with 14 bases lying between them. The CDR3 loop spans 13 amino acids. Germline loops: CDR1 MNHEY, CDR2 SVGAGI. The CDR3 DNA reads as TGTGCCAGCTTGAACGGGACTCTCTATGGCTACACCTTC. It is translated as CASLNGTLYGYTF.

This clonotype has a handful of counts. The genes are TRBV6-2 or TRBV6-3 and TRBJ1-6; 9 positions match TRBD1. V shed 4 bases and J 11 bases; nucleotides not matched to a gene: 6. The CDR3 extends over 14 amino acids. Germline assignment: CDR1 MNHEY and CDR2 SVGEGT. This CDR3 is CASSFRDRVPPLHF. The CDR3 DNA reads TGTGCCAGCAGTTTCCGGGACAGGGTCCCACCCCTCCACTTT.

This clonotype has just a few counts. This sequence joins TRBV19 and TRBJ1-2; 9 nucleotides agree with TRBD1. With V trimmed by 6 bases and J by 7 bases, 12 bases remained unmatched. This CDR3 has 15 amino acids. Germline CDR1 reads LNHDA; CDR2 reads SQIVND (reference sequence). In DNA, the CDR3 is TGTGCCAGTAGCGCAGGGGGGACAGGGCGCCTTGGCTACACCTTC. Translating it yields CASSAGGTGRLGYTF.

There are many counts of this clonotype. J is TRBJ2-1 and V is TRBV7-9, with unresolved D. Germline values: CDR1 SEHNR, CDR2 FQNEAQ (reference sequence). The CDR3 is 11 residues long. V lost 2 bases to trimming and J lost 7 bases, with 3 bases between them. CDR3 DNA: TGTGCCAGCAGCTTATTAAATGAGCAGTTCTTC. Its translation: CASSLLNEQFF. Supplemented by reference TRBV7-9 and TRBJ2-1, the full variable domain reads DTGVSQNPRHKITKRGQNVTFRCDPISEHNRLYWYRQTLGQGPEFLTYFQNEAQLEKSRLLSDRFSAERPKGSFSTLEIQRTEQGDSAMYLCASSLLNEQFFGPGTRLTVL.

This rearrangement joins TRBV5-8 to TRBJ2-7, with 8 bases that match TRBD1. Germline assignment: CDR1 SGHTS and CDR2 YDEGEE. V gave up 2 bases and J gave up 3 bases; unmatched junction bases: 7. The CDR3 is 15 residues long. The CDR3: CASSFPDRDNYEQYV. CDR3 coding DNA: TGTGCCAGCAGCTTCCCGGACAGGGACAACTACGAGCAGTACGTC.

This clonotype came up a few times. The genes are TRBV9 and TRBJ2-7; 9 nucleotides match TRBD1. CDR3 length equals 14 residues. With V trimmed by 3 bases and J by 6 bases, 7 bases remained unmatched. Germline V gene sequence: CDR1 SGDLS, CDR2 YYNGEE. The CDR3 loop reads CASSAGQGSLEQYF. In DNA form, the CDR3 reads TGTGCCAGCAGCGCGGGACAGGGATCGCTCGAGCAGTACTTC. The complete variable domain, with remaining parts taken from reference TRBV9 and TRBJ2-7, reads DSGVTQTPKHLITATGQRVTLRCSPRSGDLSVYWYQQSLDQGLQFLIQYYNGEERAKGNILERFSAQQFPDLHSELNLSSLELGDSALYFCASSAGQGSLEQYFGPGTRLTVT.

The CDR3: CSVETGRDPSDTQYF. In nucleotides, the CDR3 is TGCAGCGTTGAGACGGGGAGAGACCCCTCGGATACGCAGTATTTT. This chain links TRBV29-1 with TRBJ2-3; D is possibly TRBD2 (5 bases). CDR3 size: 15 residues. CDR1 and CDR2 from the germline V gene are SQVTM and ANQGSEA. Trimming removed 3 bases at V and 6 bases at J, with 19 bases between.

The rearrangement links TRBV27 to TRBJ1-6; D gene unclear. The CDR3 covers 12 residues. Between the trimmed V and J ends, which lost 8 bases and 7 bases, there was a span of 9 bases. The germline V gene encodes CDR1 MNHEY and CDR2 SMNVEV (reference sequence). The CDR3 spells CASRRVNSPLHF. DNA for the CDR3: TGTGCCAGCCGGAGGGTAAATTCACCCCTCCACTTT.

This chain connects TRBV20-1 to TRBJ2-7; D call uncertain. V lost 6 bases and J 6 bases, leaving 18 bases between the germline ends. The CDR3 is made up of 13 amino acids. Germline V CDR1 and CDR2: DFQATT, SNEGSKA (reference sequence). CDR3 nucleotides: TGCAGTGCCGAAGCCACGATGGGTGGCGAGCAGTACGTC. Translating it yields CSAEATMGGEQYV.

V and J are TRBV18 and TRBJ2-7; tentative D call: TRBD1 (5 bases). Germline loops: CDR1 KGHSH, CDR2 LQKENI. This CDR3 has 13 amino acids. The V and J ends lost 6 bases and 2 bases respectively, with 11 bases between them. The CDR3 coding sequence is TGTGCCAGCTCCCGACAGAAGACCTACGAGCAGTACGTC. It specifies CASSRQKTYEQYV.

The table lists this clonotype with a few counts. V is TRBV6-4 and J is TRBJ2-1, with a weak D call TRBD1 (6 bases). This CDR3 spans 16 amino acids. Trimming pared 3 bases from V and 5 bases from J, leaving 17 bases between. The germline V gene has CDR1 MRHNA and CDR2 SNTAGT. The DNA of the CDR3 is TGTGCCAGCAGTGATACTGGGGGCGCTTCCAACAATGAGCAGTTCTTC. Protein sequence: CASSDTGGASNNEQFF.

A few counts support this clonotype. The chain couples TRBV6-6 to TRBJ2-1; TRBD2 agrees at 12 bases. V trimming: 5 bases; J trimming: 6 bases; junction bases outside the gene matches: 5. The CDR3 is 15 amino acids. Germline V gives CDR1 MNHNY, CDR2 SVGAGI (reference sequence). CDR3 DNA: TGTGCCAGCAGTCAACTAGCGGGGGGCCCCAATGAGCAGTTCTTC. This encodes CASSQLAGGPNEQFF.

The table lists this clonotype with a few counts. The CDR3 DNA sequence: TGTGCCAGCAGCTTTTTGGGGCTCGATGAAAAACTGTTTTTT. Translated, it gives CASSFLGLDEKLFF. The chain couples TRBV7-2 to TRBJ1-4, with TRBD1 as a possible D gene (5 bases). The CDR3 contains 14 residues. The germline V gene has CDR1 SGHTA and CDR2 FQGNSA. V was trimmed by 3 bases and J by 6 bases, leaving 11 bases between them.

V usage is TRBV4-2 and J usage is TRBJ1-3; D remains unclear. The germline V gene encodes CDR1 LGHNA and CDR2 YNFKEQ. V lost 0 bases and J lost 0, with 6 bases in between. The CDR3 is 15 amino acids. The CDR3 protein is CASSQEQSSGNTIYF. CDR3 bases: TGTGCCAGCAGCCAAGAACAGAGCTCTGGAAACACCATATATTTT.

The gene calls are TRBV6-6 and TRBJ2-2; no firm D call. The V end was cut by 8 bases, the J end by 4 bases, with 11 bases between. The CDR3 has 13 amino acids. Germline V gene lookup returns CDR1 MNHNY and CDR2 SVGAGI (reference sequence). The DNA for the CDR3 is TGTGCCAGCTCTCCGGAAGGCACCGGGGAGCTGTTTTTT. This translates into CASSPEGTGELFF.